Below are 24 T cell receptor beta chains sequenced from a single sample in a study of cytomegalovirus exposure and HLA in healthy donors. PCR amplification relied on 60 Vbeta primers (plus 13 Jbeta primers). Clones were read by immunoSEQ multiplex PCR, and TCRdb kept only the in-frame ones, dropping some. The repertoire holds roughly 190,000 clones, about 77% seen once, with more than 4.5% in the top ten. The sequencing sample was made of PBMCs. Source of these receptors: a man aged 25-45 years in good health and CMV-seropositive.

In this sample, this clone turned up once. V usage is TRBV7-2 and J usage is TRBJ2-7, with TRBD2 matching 8 bases. This CDR3 region has 16 residues. CDR1 and CDR2 from the germline V gene are SGHTA and FQGNSA. V lost 0 bases to trimming and J lost 5 bases; unmatched junction nucleotides: 9. The CDR3: CASSLANGGVPDEQYF. The CDR3 DNA reads TGTGCCAGCAGCTTAGCCAACGGGGGGGTCCCGGACGAGCAGTACTTC.

This rearrangement joins TRBV4-2 to TRBJ1-2, with D maybe TRBD1 (6 bases). Between the trimmed V and J ends, which lost 8 bases and 8 bases, there was a span of 15 bases. This CDR3 spans 12 amino acids. Germline lookup yields CDR1 LGHNA and CDR2 YNFKEQ. The CDR3, as DNA: TGTGCCAGCTTCGGGGGGGCGGAAGGCTACACCTTC. This encodes CASFGGAEGYTF.

The chain recombines TRBV4-2 with TRBJ2-5; TRBD2 matches at 15 bases. This CDR3 has 17 residues. Germline CDR1 LGHNA, CDR2 YNFKEQ. The V and J ends lost 4 bases and 4 bases, in that order; junction bases with no gene match: 7. CDR3 in DNA: TGTGCCAGCAGCCCCCTCGGACTAGCGGGGGGGCCAGAGACCCAGTACTTC. Its protein is CASSPLGLAGGPETQYF.

The J gene is TRBJ1-1, the V gene TRBV7-9; the D is unclear. Trimming took 8 bases from V and 0 from J, leaving 10 bases between them. Germline V lookup: CDR1 SEHNR, CDR2 FQNEAQ (reference sequence). The CDR3 contains 13 residues. This CDR3 is CASHFDLNTEAFF. In DNA, the CDR3 is TGTGCCAGCCACTTCGACTTGAACACTGAAGCTTTCTTT.

The gene calls are TRBV27 and TRBJ1-1; D unclear. CDR1 and CDR2 from the germline V gene are MNHEY and SMNVEV (reference sequence). There are 12 residues in the CDR3. The V end was cut by 6 bases, the J end by 6 bases, with 11 bases between. CDR3 protein: CASRGVGSEAFF. CDR3 bases: TGTGCCAGCAGGGGAGTTGGGTCTGAAGCTTTCTTT.

The gene calls are TRBV7-2 and TRBJ1-2; 8 positions match TRBD1. The CDR3 has 15 residues. The junction had 8 bases not matched to a gene; V was cut back by 6 bases and J by 2 bases. CDR1 is SGHTA and CDR2 is FQGNSA in the germline V gene. The CDR3 spells CASSFDRGLNYGYTF. DNA of the CDR3: TGTGCCAGCAGTTTCGACAGGGGTTTAAACTATGGCTACACCTTC.

J is TRBJ1-2 and V is TRBV30; D call uncertain. This CDR3 is 13 amino acids long. Germline lookup yields CDR1 GTSNPN and CDR2 SVGIG (reference sequence). V shed 3 bases and J shed 3 bases, with 11 bases lying between them. CDR3 DNA: TGTGCCTGGAGCGTGGCGGAGGACTATGGCTACACCTTC. This gives the protein CAWSVAEDYGYTF.

This clone came up once. The V and J genes are TRBV19 and TRBJ1-6; D unresolved. Germline lookup yields CDR1 LNHDA and CDR2 SQIVND (reference sequence). The CDR3 loop spans 14 amino acids. Between the trimmed V and J ends, which lost 2 bases and 5 bases, there was a span of 7 bases. The CDR3 loop is CASSINSNNSPLHF. CDR3 sequence (DNA): TGTGCCAGTAGTATAAACAGTAATAATTCACCCCTCCACTTT.

The chain uses TRBV7-2 and TRBJ2-7; D might be TRBD2 (6 bases). Per germline, CDR1 SGHTA and CDR2 FQGNSA. V was pared by 8 bases and J by 2 bases, with 16 bases between. This CDR3 is 14 amino acids long. The chain's CDR3 is CASGGAGLTYEQYF. CDR3 DNA: TGTGCCAGCGGCGGGGCAGGGCTTACCTACGAGCAGTACTTC.

Details on this clone: One junction end does not reproduce the germline sequence, and a read error may be involved. The rearrangement joins TRBV7-7 to TRBJ1-4, with D possibly being TRBD1 (5 bases). The CDR3 covers 15 residues. CDR1 SSHAT and CDR2 FNYEAQ come from the germline V gene (reference sequence). CDR3 DNA: TGTGCTAGCAGCCCAGGACGGAGGGGATACGAAAAACTGTTTTTT. Encoded protein: CASSPGRRGYEKLFF.

The rearrangement joins TRBV4-3 to TRBJ2-5; 13 bases match TRBD2. In germline, CDR1 is LGHNA, CDR2 YSLEER. The CDR3 is made up of 17 amino acids. The J segment lost 7 bases and the V segment lost 2 bases, leaving 10 bases of the junction unmatched. The CDR3 DNA reads as TGCGCCAGCAGCCAACGAGGACTAGCGGGAGATGTTGGGACCCAGTACTTC. The encoded protein is CASSQRGLAGDVGTQYF.

This chain connects TRBV15 to TRBJ2-7; 10 positions match TRBD2. This CDR3 region has 17 residues. Germline CDR1 is LNHNV and CDR2 is YYDKDF (reference sequence). The trim removed 0 bases at V and 1 base at J, leaving 6 bases unmatched. CDR3 bases: TGTGCCACCAGCAGAGATCAAGCTAGCGGGAGTTCCTACGAGCAGTACTTC. This translates into CATSRDQASGSSYEQYF. The variable domain in full, with the rest retrieved from reference TRBV15 and TRBJ2-7, is DAMVIQNPRYQVTQFGKPVTLSCSQTLNHNVMYWYQQKSSQAPKLLFHYYDKDFNNEADTPDNFQSRRPNTSFCFLDIRSPGLGDTAMYLCATSRDQASGSSYEQYFGPGTRLTVT.

The chain recombines TRBV30 with TRBJ1-3; D call uncertain. The CDR3 runs 13 residues. Trimming took 0 bases from V and 3 from J, leaving 6 bases between them. Per the germline V gene, CDR1 is GTSNPN and CDR2 is SVGIG (reference sequence). CDR3 nucleotides: TGTGCCTGGAGTGTAACGGGTGGAAACACCATATATTTT. It is translated as CAWSVTGGNTIYF.

CDR3 nucleotides: TGTGCCAGCAGTGCCGAGGTATTGACCTCTGGAAACACCATATATTTT. The encoded protein is CASSAEVLTSGNTIYF. The chain employs TRBV2 and TRBJ1-3; D gene unclear. Germline CDR1 SNHLY, CDR2 FYNNEI. Trimming removed 4 bases from V and 0 bases from J, with 13 bases in between. This CDR3 spans 16 amino acids.

This clone was seen a few times. The chain recombines TRBV4-2 with TRBJ2-1; 8 bases line up with TRBD2. Germline CDR1 is LGHNA and CDR2 is YNFKEQ. The CDR3 is 15 residues long. With 4 bases clipped from V and 9 bases from J, the junction kept 11 bases outside the gene matches. CDR3 nucleotides: TGTGCCAGCAGCCCTCTTGCGGGAGGAGCCAGTGAGCAGTTCTTC. Protein product: CASSPLAGGASEQFF.

This chain links TRBV5-1 with TRBJ2-7; 13 nucleotides agree with TRBD2. The V gene end was trimmed by 3 bases and the J gene end by 5 bases; junction bases not matched to a gene: 8. The CDR3 is made up of 16 amino acids. In germline, CDR1 is SGHRS, CDR2 YFSETQ. DNA for the CDR3: TGCGCCAGCAGCTCTGGACTAGCGGGAGATGCCGACGAGCAGTACTTC. Translation gives CASSSGLAGDADEQYF.

CDR3 residues: CASSPRGGDRAFF. CDR3 bases: TGTGCCAGCAGCCCTCGGGGAGGGGATAGAGCTTTCTTT. This rearrangement joins TRBV9 to TRBJ1-1; weak D call: TRBD1 (5 bases). There are 13 residues in the CDR3. The V gene's germline CDR1 is SGDLS and CDR2 YYNGEE. V was shortened by 4 bases and J by 10 bases, with 17 bases between the two germline ends.

This clone was seen just once. V and J are TRBV10-3 and TRBJ1-2; no clear D gene. Germline V lookup: CDR1 ENHRY, CDR2 SYGVKD. CDR3 length equals 13 residues. Deletions cut 2 bases from V and 2 bases from J, with 6 bases between. The CDR3 nucleotides read TGTGCCATCAGTGAGAACAGCAACTATGGCTACACCTTC. It specifies CAISENSNYGYTF.

This clone was detected only a few times. CDR3 sequence reads: CASSVGLAGAHEQYF. The DNA for the CDR3 is TGTGCCAGCAGCGTAGGACTAGCGGGAGCCCACGAGCAGTACTTC. The gene calls are TRBV9 and TRBJ2-7; 12 positions match TRBD2. The germline V gene encodes CDR1 SGDLS and CDR2 YYNGEE. This CDR3 comprises 15 residues. J lost 5 bases, V lost 0 bases, and 3 bases had no gene match.

The V gene is TRBV28, the J gene TRBJ2-3, with TRBD2 identical over 13 bases. V lost 8 bases, J lost 5 bases, and 4 bases stayed unmatched. This CDR3 spans 14 amino acids. CDR1 is MDHEN, CDR2 SYDVKM, per germline. As DNA, the CDR3 is TGTGCCAGCGGGGGACTAGCGGGAATAGATACGCAGTATTTT. It is translated as CASGGLAGIDTQYF.

CDR3 amino acids: CASSDRQGGEQYF. The DNA of the CDR3 is TGTGCCAGCAGTGACAGGCAGGGGGGCGAGCAGTACTTC. The chain combines TRBV6-4 with TRBJ2-7, with D possibly being TRBD1 (7 bases). Trimming took 2 bases from V and 6 from J, leaving 11 bases between them. CDR1 is MRHNA and CDR2 is SNTAGT in the germline V gene. The CDR3 has 13 amino acids.

The table lists this clone with a count of one. The CDR3 protein is CASSLEAGYEQYF. The CDR3 DNA is TGTGCCAGCAGCTTAGAGGCGGGATACGAGCAGTACTTC. The chain recombines TRBV7-2 with TRBJ2-7; D may be TRBD2 (6 bases). CDR3 size: 13 residues. CDR1 and CDR2 from the germline V gene are SGHTA and FQGNSA. Trimming pared 1 base from V and 4 bases from J, leaving 8 bases between.

V gene TRBV5-1 combines with J gene TRBJ2-1, with 12 bases fitting TRBD2. With V trimmed by 5 bases and J by 4 bases, 4 bases remained unmatched. CDR3 length: 15 amino acids. CDR1 is SGHRS, CDR2 YFSETQ, per germline. The CDR3 DNA is TGCGCCAGCAGGCCTGGACTAGCGGGGTACAATGAGCAGTTCTTC. It specifies CASRPGLAGYNEQFF. Variable domain in full (rest from reference TRBV5-1 and TRBJ2-1): KAGVTQTPRYLIKTRGQQVTLSCSPISGHRSVSWYQQTPGQGLQFLFEYFSETQRNKGNFPGRFSGRQFSNSRSEMNVSTLELGDSALYLCASRPGLAGYNEQFFGPGTRLTVL.

The chain carries TRBV21-1 and TRBJ1-5; the table's D gene call, TRBD1, was not cross checked with the DNA. TRBV21-1 is shown as a pseudogene. CDR3 length: 18 residues. CDR3 sequence: CASSPYSYPAWGNQPQHF. CDR3 sequence (DNA): TGTGCCAGCAGCCCTTACAGCTATCCCGCGTGGGGCAATCAGCCCCAGCATTTT.